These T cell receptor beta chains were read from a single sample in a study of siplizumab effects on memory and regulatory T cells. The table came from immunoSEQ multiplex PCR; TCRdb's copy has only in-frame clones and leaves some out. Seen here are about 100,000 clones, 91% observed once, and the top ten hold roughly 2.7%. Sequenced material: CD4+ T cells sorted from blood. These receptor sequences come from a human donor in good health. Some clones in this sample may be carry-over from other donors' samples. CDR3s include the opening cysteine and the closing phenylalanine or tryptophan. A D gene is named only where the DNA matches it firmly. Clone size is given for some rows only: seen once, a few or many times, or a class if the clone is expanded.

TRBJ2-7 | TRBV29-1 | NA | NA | TGCAGCGCTAACCAGGGATCCTACGAGCAGTACTTC | CSANQGSYEQYF
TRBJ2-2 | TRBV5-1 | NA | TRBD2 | TGCGCCAGCAGCTTGGAACTAGCGGGAGCGGTCACCGGGGAGCTGTTTTTT | CASSLELAGAVTGELFF
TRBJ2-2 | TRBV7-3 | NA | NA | TGTGCCAGCAGCTTACAGGGAACGAACACCGGGGAGCTGTTTTTT | CASSLQGTNTGELFF
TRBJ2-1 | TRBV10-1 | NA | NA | TGCGCCAGCAGTGAGGGCCGATACAATGAGCAGTTCTTC | CASSEGRYNEQFF
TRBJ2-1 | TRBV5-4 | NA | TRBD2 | TGTGCCAGCAGGACGACTAGCGGGGCCTACAATGAGCAGTTCTTC | CASRTTSGAYNEQFF
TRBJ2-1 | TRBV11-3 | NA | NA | TGTGCCAGCAGCTTAGATCAGGTCCCTAGCAATGAGCAGTTCTTC | CASSLDQVPSNEQFF
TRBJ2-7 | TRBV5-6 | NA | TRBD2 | TGTGCCAGCAGCTTCTGGGGACTAGCGGGCTACTCCTACGAGCAGTACTTC | CASSFWGLAGYSYEQYF
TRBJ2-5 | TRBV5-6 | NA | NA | TGTGCCAGCAGCTTCGGATCTACCCAGTACTTC | CASSFGSTQYF
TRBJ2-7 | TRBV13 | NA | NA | TGTGCCAGCAGCGCGGTACGGATCTACGAGCAGTACTTC | CASSAVRIYEQYF
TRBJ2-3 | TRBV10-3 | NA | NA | TGTGCCATCAGAAAGGGGACGGACACAGATACGCAGTATTTT | CAIRKGTDTDTQYF
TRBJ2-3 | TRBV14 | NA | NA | TGTGCCAGCAGCCATGGTCGCGCGAGTTACTTTACGCAGTATTTT | CASSHGRASYFTQYF
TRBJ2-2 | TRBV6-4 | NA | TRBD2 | TGTGCCAGCAGCCCTTCCGGGACTAGCGGCGGCGGGGAGCTGTTTTTT | CASSPSGTSGGGELFF
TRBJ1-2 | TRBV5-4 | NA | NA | TGTGCCAGCAGCTTGGTTACAGCAACTAACTATGGCTACACCTTC | CASSLVTATNYGYTF
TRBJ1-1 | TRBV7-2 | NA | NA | TGTGCCAGCAGCTTACAGGGTCCGGTTTTGACTGAAGCTTTCTTT | CASSLQGPVLTEAFF
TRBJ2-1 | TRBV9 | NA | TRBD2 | TGTGCCAGCAGCGAGGGACTAGCGGACAATGAGCAGTTCTTC | CASSEGLADNEQFF
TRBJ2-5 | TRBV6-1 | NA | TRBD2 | TGTGCCAGCAGTGACGCTAGCGGGGGGTACCAAGAGACCCAGTACTTC | CASSDASGGYQETQYF
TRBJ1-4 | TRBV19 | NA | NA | TGTGCCAGTAAACGAGCCAGGGGTGCACGTAATGAAAAACTGTTTTTT | CASKRARGARNEKLFF
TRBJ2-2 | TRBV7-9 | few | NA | TGTGCCAGCAGCTTCTTACAGGGGAACACCGGGGAGCTGTTTTTT | CASSFLQGNTGELFF
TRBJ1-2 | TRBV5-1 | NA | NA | TGCGCCAGCAGCTCCCAGCAAAACTATGGCTACACCTTC | CASSSQQNYGYTF
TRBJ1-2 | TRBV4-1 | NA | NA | TGCGCCAGCAGCCAACTGCCTGGGGGGACCACCTATGGCTACACCTTC | CASSQLPGGTTYGYTF
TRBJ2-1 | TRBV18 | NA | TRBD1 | TGTGCCAGCTCGGGGGACAGGGTTATCTCCTACAATGAGCAGTTCTTC | CASSGDRVISYNEQFF
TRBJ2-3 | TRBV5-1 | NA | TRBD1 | TGCGCCAGCAGTGACAGGGTCACAGATACGCAGTATTTT | CASSDRVTDTQYF
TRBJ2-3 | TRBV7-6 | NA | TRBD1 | TGTGCCAGCAGCCAGGGGGAAGCTGGATGGGCAACAGATACGCAGTATTTT | CASSQGEAGWATDTQYF
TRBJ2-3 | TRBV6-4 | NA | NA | TGTGCCAGCAGTGAGATGGGGCGGATTACTAGCACAGATACGCAGTATTTT | CASSEMGRITSTDTQYF
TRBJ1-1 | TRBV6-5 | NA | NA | TGTGCCAGCAGAGCCGGACAGTTGTTTGAAGCTTTCTTT | CASRAGQLFEAFF
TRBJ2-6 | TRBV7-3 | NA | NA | TGTGCCAGCAGCTCCGGACTTATATCTGGGGCCAACGTCCTGACTTTC | CASSSGLISGANVLTF
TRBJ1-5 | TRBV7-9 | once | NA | TGTGCCAGCAGCTTAGATGGAGGGTTGGGAGGCAATCAGCCCCAGCATTTT | CASSLDGGLGGNQPQHF
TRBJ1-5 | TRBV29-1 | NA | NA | TGCAGCGTTGCCCAGGGGAGCAATCAGCCCCAGCATTTT | CSVAQGSNQPQHF
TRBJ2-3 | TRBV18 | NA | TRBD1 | TGTGCCAGCTCACTACAAGGACAGGGCGGGGATACGCAGTATTTT | CASSLQGQGGDTQYF
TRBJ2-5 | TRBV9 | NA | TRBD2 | TGTGCCAGCAGCTCCACCCCTGCGGGGGGGTGGGTGACCCAGTACTTC | CASSSTPAGGWVTQYF
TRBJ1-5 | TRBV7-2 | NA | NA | TGTGCCAGCAGTTCGGACATTGGTCGATATCCCAATCAGCCCCAGCATTTT | CASSSDIGRYPNQPQHF
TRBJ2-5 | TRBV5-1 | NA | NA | TGCGCCAGCGGCCCTGGGAGCGGCTCAGAGACCCAGTACTTC | CASGPGSGSETQYF
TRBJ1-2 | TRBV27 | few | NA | TGTGCCACTGTGAGCTCGGACATGAGGAGATACACCTTC | CATVSSDMRRYTF
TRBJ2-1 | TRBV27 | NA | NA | TGTGCCAGCAGGGGCAGGAGCTCCTACAATGAGCAGTTCTTC | CASRGRSSYNEQFF
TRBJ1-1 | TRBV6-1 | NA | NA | TGTGCCAGCAGTGAAGTATGGCAGGGCACTGAAGCTTTCTTT | CASSEVWQGTEAFF
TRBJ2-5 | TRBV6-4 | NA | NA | TGTGCCAGCAGAATTACATACCAAGAGACCCAGTACTTC | CASRITYQETQYF
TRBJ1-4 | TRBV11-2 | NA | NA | TGTGCCAGCAGCTTAGGGGACCGGGACAATGAAAAACTGTTTTTT | CASSLGDRDNEKLFF
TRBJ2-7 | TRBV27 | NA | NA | TGTGCCAGCAGTGTCGGGGGCTCCGCCTACGAGCAGTACTTC | CASSVGGSAYEQYF
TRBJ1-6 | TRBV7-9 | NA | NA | TGTGCCAGCAGCTTAGCGGACATAGCAAATTCACCCCTCCACTTT | CASSLADIANSPLHF
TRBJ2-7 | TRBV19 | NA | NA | TGTGCCAGTAGGAAAGCCACGGGACTCCTCTACGAGCAGTACTTC | CASRKATGLLYEQYF
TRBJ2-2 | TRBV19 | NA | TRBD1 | TGTGCCAGTATTTGGACAGGGGGAACCGGGGAGCTGTTTTTT | CASIWTGGTGELFF
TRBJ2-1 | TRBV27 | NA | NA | TGTGCCAGCGCTACAGTCTTGGACCCCGACAATGAGCAGTTCTTC | CASATVLDPDNEQFF
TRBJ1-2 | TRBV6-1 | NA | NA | TGTGCCAGCAGGGGGCAGGGGCACTATGGCTACACCTTC | CASRGQGHYGYTF
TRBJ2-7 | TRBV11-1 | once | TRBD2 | TGTGCCAGCAGCCATACGGCGGGAGGGTACGAGCAGTACTTC | CASSHTAGGYEQYF
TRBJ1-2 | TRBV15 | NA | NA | TGTGCCACCAGTACCGCACGGGGAAACTATGGCTACACCTTC | CATSTARGNYGYTF
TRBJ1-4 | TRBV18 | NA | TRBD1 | TGTGCCAGCTCACCCAAGGGGGCCGGGGAAAAACTGTTTTTT | CASSPKGAGEKLFF
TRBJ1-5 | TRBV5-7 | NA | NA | TGTGCCAGCAGCTCAAAACCCAGGGAGGGGAATCAGCCCCAGCATTTT | CASSSKPREGNQPQHF
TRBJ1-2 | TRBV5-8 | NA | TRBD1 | TGTGCCAGCAGCTCACAGGGGGCGTATGGCTACACCTTC | CASSSQGAYGYTF